Listed below are T cell receptor beta chains from one sample, sequenced in a study of shared clonotypes between healthy human individuals. The repertoire was sequenced with immunoSEQ multiplex PCR; TCRdb's copy has only in-frame clones and lacks some. The sample lists roughly 2,000,000 clones; around 93% were seen once. Sequences were obtained from naive CD8+ T cells from PBMCs. The receptors stem from a man aged 18-30 years in good health. Some clones in this sample may be carry-over from other donors' samples. Both conserved end residues are part of each CDR3. D genes are given only for firm matches.

v_gene: TRBV27; d_gene: NA; CDR3aa: CASSLSGPFNEQYF
v_gene: TRBV9; d_gene: NA; CDR3aa: CASSTDRGTDTQYF
v_gene: TRBV27; d_gene: NA; CDR3aa: CASSPGRGGNIQYF
v_gene: TRBV27; d_gene: TRBD1; CDR3aa: CASSSLKSQGVAEAFF
v_gene: TRBV27; d_gene: NA; CDR3aa: CASSLSGYVYEQYF
v_gene: TRBV27; d_gene: TRBD2; CDR3aa: CASSLALGGEQYF
v_gene: TRBV29-1; d_gene: TRBD2; CDR3aa: CSVVAGRSYEQYF
v_gene: TRBV19; d_gene: TRBD1; CDR3aa: CASSPDRVGTDTQYF
v_gene: TRBV25-1; d_gene: NA; CDR3aa: CASSEWHRNTEAFF
v_gene: TRBV29-1; d_gene: NA; CDR3aa: CSVVHYTGELFF
v_gene: TRBV7-6; d_gene: TRBD2; CDR3aa: CASSSLAGGLDEQFF
v_gene: TRBV11-1; d_gene: NA; CDR3aa: CASSLFLRELPDTQYF
v_gene: TRBV7-8; d_gene: NA; CDR3aa: CASSLPKRGGLNEKLFF
v_gene: TRBV27; d_gene: NA; CDR3aa: CASSPIGGGYEQYF
v_gene: TRBV28; d_gene: TRBD2; CDR3aa: CASSSRAGTSGSHEQYF
v_gene: TRBV27; d_gene: NA; CDR3aa: CASKLGFSSGNTIYF
v_gene: TRBV21-1; d_gene: NA; CDR3aa: CASSELAVGLYEQYF
v_gene: TRBV4-3; d_gene: NA; CDR3aa: CASSQDGETGANYGYTF
v_gene: TRBV9; d_gene: NA; CDR3aa: CASRERSTGELFF
v_gene: TRBV7-9; d_gene: TRBD2; CDR3aa: CASSWTSEHYEQYF
v_gene: TRBV10-3; d_gene: TRBD2; CDR3aa: CAINTGTSGRGEQFF
v_gene: TRBV7-2; d_gene: NA; CDR3aa: CASSRLQEFTGELFF
v_gene: TRBV10-2; d_gene: NA; CDR3aa: CASSETRASYEQYF
v_gene: TRBV28; d_gene: TRBD1; CDR3aa: CASSLSRGQGYTF